The clone carrying this TCR beta chain was counted between two and nine times. Its specificity is unknown. These data originate in a study of cytomegalovirus exposure and HLA in healthy donors. Study-level results: Specificity for CMV antigens was confirmed in vitro for a few of the CMV-associated chains.

PCR primers comprised 60 Vbeta and 13 Jbeta primers. Sequencing was performed with immunoSEQ multiplex PCR; in TCRdb, only in-frame clones are kept and a portion is missing. The sample lists over 150,000 clones; more than 80% were seen once. This receptor was identified in a man aged 18 to 35 in good health and CMV-seronegative. Sequencing was carried out using PBMCs.

CDR3 nucleotide sequence: TGTGCCAGCACCGTGGAGGAGGGGGCTAGTTATGGCTACACCTTC. As protein: CASTVEEGASYGYTF. The chain links TRBV6-1 to TRBJ1-2, with 7 bases aligning to TRBD1. Germline V gene data show CDR1 as MNHNS and CDR2 as SASEGT. The CDR3 spans 15 residues. The J segment lost 5 bases and the V segment lost 7 bases, leaving 13 bases of the junction unmatched.